This T cell receptor (beta chain) was documented in a study of blood T cell repertoires in COVID-19. Patients of the Seattle cohort, enrolled during active infection, were followed longitudinally. The method was immunoSEQ multiplex PCR; TCRdb's version includes in-frame clones alone and lacks a portion of them. The sample shows roughly 100,000 clones, 80% to 95% of them seen only once. With 8 bases clipped from V and 3 bases from J, the junction kept 7 bases outside the gene matches. The CDR3 sequence is 13 residues long. The germline gives CDR1 MNHEY, CDR2 SMNVEV (reference sequence). The chain joins TRBV27 to TRBJ2-7; 7 positions match TRBD2. This TCR came from a man in his late teens or twenties with COVID-19, enrolled during active disease. Sequenced: peripheral blood. CDR3 sequence reads: CASGGGGGYEQYF. DNA of the CDR3: TGTGCCAGCGGCGGGGGTGGTGGCTACGAGCAGTACTTC.